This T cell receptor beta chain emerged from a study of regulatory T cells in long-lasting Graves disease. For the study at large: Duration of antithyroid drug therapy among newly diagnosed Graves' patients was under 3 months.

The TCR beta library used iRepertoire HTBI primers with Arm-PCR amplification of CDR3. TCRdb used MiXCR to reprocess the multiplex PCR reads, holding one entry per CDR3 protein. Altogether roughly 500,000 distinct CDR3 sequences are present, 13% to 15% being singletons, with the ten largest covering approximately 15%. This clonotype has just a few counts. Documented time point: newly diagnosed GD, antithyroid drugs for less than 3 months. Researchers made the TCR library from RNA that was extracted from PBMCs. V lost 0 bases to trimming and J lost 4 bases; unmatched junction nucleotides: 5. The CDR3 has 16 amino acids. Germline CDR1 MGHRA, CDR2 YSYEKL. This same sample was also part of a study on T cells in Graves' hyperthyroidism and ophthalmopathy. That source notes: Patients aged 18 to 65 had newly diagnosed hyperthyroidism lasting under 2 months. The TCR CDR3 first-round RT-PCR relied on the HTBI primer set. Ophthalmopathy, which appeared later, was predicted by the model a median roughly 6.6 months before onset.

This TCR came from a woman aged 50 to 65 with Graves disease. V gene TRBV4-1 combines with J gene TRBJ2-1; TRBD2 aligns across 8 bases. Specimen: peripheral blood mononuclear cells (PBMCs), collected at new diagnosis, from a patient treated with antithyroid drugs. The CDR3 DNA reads TGCGCCAGCAGCCAAGATCTCAGCGGGAGTTACAATGAGCAGTTCTTC. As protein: CASSQDLSGSYNEQFF.